The 5 T cell receptor beta chains below all came from one sample that was sequenced in a study of control samples from healthy donors and cancer patients. TCRdb keeps only in-frame clones here, not all; method: immunoSEQ multiplex PCR. The sample holds 120,000 or so clones, almost 95% seen once. Sequencing used PBMCs. The receptors come from a man older than 75 with head and neck cancer.

The V call is TRBV5-1, the J call TRBJ1-1, with TRBD1 matching over 8 bases. The CDR3 consists of 14 residues. The V gene's germline CDR1 is SGHRS and CDR2 YFSETQ. V lost 0 bases and J lost 5; bases outside the gene matches: 3. The DNA of the CDR3 is TGCGCCAGCAGCTTGGAGCACAGGGGGACTGAAGCTTTCTTT. This translates into CASSLEHRGTEAFF. Supplemented by reference TRBV5-1 and TRBJ1-1, the full variable domain reads KAGVTQTPRYLIKTRGQQVTLSCSPISGHRSVSWYQQTPGQGLQFLFEYFSETQRNKGNFPGRFSGRQFSNSRSEMNVSTLELGDSALYLCASSLEHRGTEAFFGQGTRLTVV.

This rearrangement joins TRBV2 to TRBJ1-1; no definite D call. In germline, CDR1 is SNHLY, CDR2 FYNNEI. V lost 0 bases to trimming and J lost 3 bases, with 8 bases between them. This CDR3 is 14 amino acids long. In DNA, the CDR3 is TGTGCCAGCAGTGAAGCGCAGGCAGACACTGAAGCTTTCTTT. This encodes CASSEAQADTEAFF.

The chain combines TRBV4-2 with TRBJ1-1; the D is unclear. Germline lookup yields CDR1 LGHNA and CDR2 YNFKEQ. The CDR3 covers 16 residues. With 4 bases removed from V and 8 bases from J, the gap between germline ends came to 23 bases. The CDR3 DNA is TGTGCCAGCAGCCCCATCCCTTTGGCGGTGCCGATCGAAGCTTTCTTT. This codes for CASSPIPLAVPIEAFF.

The chain has TRBV5-4 and TRBJ1-1; perhaps TRBD1 as D (6 bases). The CDR3 is made up of 14 amino acids. Between the trimmed V and J ends, which lost 5 bases and 5 bases, there was a span of 16 bases. CDR1 is SGHNT, CDR2 YYREEE, per germline (reference sequence). As DNA, the CDR3 is TGTGCCAGCAGGGACCGCAGGGGCGTAACTGAAGCTTTCTTT. This translates into CASRDRRGVTEAFF.

V gene TRBV11-2 combines with J gene TRBJ1-1; D is unresolved. Germline V CDR1 and CDR2: SGHAT, FQNNGV. This CDR3 spans 14 amino acids. The V end lost 7 bases, the J end lost 0 bases, and 12 bases lay between the germline ends. CDR3 nucleotides: TGTGCCAGCACCCCTAGGGCCATGAACACTGAAGCTTTCTTT. Its protein product is CASTPRAMNTEAFF.